These 24 T cell receptor beta chains share one sample of origin, sequenced in a study of T cell responses to AZD1222 COVID-19 vaccine. Here immunoSEQ multiplex PCR was the method, and the copy in TCRdb shows in-frame clones only, minus some. In the table there are 100,000 or so clones, nearly 90% of which are singletons. Sequenced here: peripheral blood, sampled 28 days after the second AZD1222 dose. Receptors originate from an adult who received the AZD1222 COVID-19 vaccine.

For the CDR3, the DNA is TGTGCCAGCAGCGGCCAGGGTGCGAGCACAGATACGCAGTATTTT. Translation gives CASSGQGASTDTQYF. The J gene is TRBJ2-3, the V gene TRBV5-4; TRBD1 might be the D (5 bases). Germline CDR1 SGHNT, CDR2 YYREEE (reference sequence). CDR3 length equals 15 residues. Trimming cost V 4 bases and J 0 bases, with 12 bases left between them.

The chain employs TRBV6-2 or TRBV6-3 and TRBJ1-2, with D possibly being TRBD1 (5 bases). CDR1 and CDR2 from the germline V gene are MNHEY and SVGEGT. The CDR3 length is 13 residues. V was clipped by 0 bases and J by 11 bases, with 13 bases between them. CDR3 sequence reads: CASSYSRDRLYTF. For the CDR3, the DNA is TGTGCCAGCAGTTACTCCCGGGACCGGTTATACACCTTC.

The rearrangement joins TRBV11-2 to TRBJ2-2; 9 bases map to TRBD2. With 1 base clipped from V and 2 bases from J, the junction kept 8 bases outside the gene matches. Germline V lookup: CDR1 SGHAT, CDR2 FQNNGV. This CDR3 comprises 18 residues. The CDR3 coding sequence is TGTGCCAGCAGCTTAGTGGGTAGCGGGAGCGGTAACACCGGGGAGCTGTTTTTT. It translates to CASSLVGSGSGNTGELFF.

J is TRBJ1-2 and V is TRBV6-5; no firm D call. The CDR3 length is 12 residues. V was trimmed by 8 bases and J by 5 bases, leaving 12 bases between them. The germline CDR1 and CDR2 sequences are MNHEY and SVGAGI. The CDR3 protein is CASSETVYGYTF. CDR3 nucleotide sequence: TGTGCCAGCTCCGAGACGGTATATGGCTACACCTTC.

The chain is built from TRBV6-5 and TRBJ2-7; TRBD1 aligns across 9 bases. Trimming cost V 0 bases and J 2 bases; bases outside gene matches: 2. The CDR3 length is 15 residues. From germline, CDR1 is MNHEY and CDR2 SVGAGI. CDR3 amino acids: CASSYSGTGTYEQYF. The DNA of the CDR3 is TGTGCCAGCAGTTACTCCGGGACAGGGACCTACGAGCAGTACTTC.

As regards this clone: Compared with germline, one end of the junction differs, possibly owing to a read error. This sequence joins TRBV28 and TRBJ1-1; 8 bases match TRBD1. CDR1 and CDR2 from the germline V gene are MDHEN and SYDVKM. The CDR3 sequence is 12 residues long. The CDR3 DNA reads TGTGCCAGCAGTTTGTTAGACAGGGGTTGGCTCTTT. Amino acids: CASSLLDRGWLF.

V is TRBV27 and J is TRBJ2-7, with D possibly being TRBD2 (6 bases). The germline V gene has CDR1 MNHEY and CDR2 SMNVEV (reference sequence). V shed 2 bases and J shed 0 bases, with 8 bases lying between them. The CDR3 contains 14 residues. Here the CDR3 DNA reads TGTGCCAGCAGTTTAGCGGGACCCTCCTACGAGCAGTACTTC. It yields the protein CASSLAGPSYEQYF.

With respect to this clone: Just one base apart from a much larger clone, this may be a read error. The V gene is TRBV6-5, the J gene TRBJ2-2; 11 bases line up with TRBD2. From germline, CDR1 is MNHEY and CDR2 SVGAGI. The CDR3 is 15 residues long. The V segment lost 5 bases and the J segment 3 bases; nucleotides outside the gene matches: 2. CDR3 sequence (DNA): TGTGCCAGCAGTACACTAGCGGGAGACACCGGGGAGCTGTTTTTT. Encoded protein: CASSTLAGDTGELFF.

CDR3 protein: CASTRLNTEAFF. Here the CDR3 DNA reads TGTGCCAGCACAAGGCTGAACACTGAAGCTTTCTTT. The chain couples TRBV6-5 to TRBJ1-1; D not resolved. V lost 7 bases to trimming and J lost 0 bases, with 6 bases between them. Germline V gene sequence: CDR1 MNHEY, CDR2 SVGAGI. This CDR3 has 12 amino acids.

The chain links TRBV3-1 (or the pseudogene TRBV3-2) to TRBJ1-2; D gene ambiguous. V was trimmed by 2 bases and J by 8 bases, leaving 9 bases between them. The CDR3 runs to 12 residues. Germline CDR1 LGHDT, CDR2 YNNKEL (reference sequence). CDR3 nucleotides: TGTGCCAGCAGCCAACGGGCGGGAGGCTACACCTTC. Translation: CASSQRAGGYTF.

CDR3 sequence: CASSYQRGTSVPYEQYF. The CDR3 DNA reads as TGTGCCAGCAGCTACCAGCGCGGGACTAGCGTTCCCTACGAGCAGTACTTC. The chain has TRBV27 and TRBJ2-7, with 10 bases matching TRBD2. With V trimmed by 6 bases and J by 2 bases, 13 bases remained unmatched. Looked up from germline, CDR1 is MNHEY and CDR2 is SMNVEV (reference sequence). The CDR3 is 17 amino acids.

The rearrangement joins TRBV7-6 to TRBJ1-6; 7 bases line up with TRBD1. CDR3 length: 17 residues. Germline values: CDR1 SGHVS, CDR2 FNYEAQ. The J segment lost 4 bases and the V segment lost 1 base, leaving 7 bases of the junction unmatched. The CDR3 coding sequence is TGTGCCAGCAGCTTAGGGGACAGAGGACGATATAATTCACCCCTCCACTTT. Translating it yields CASSLGDRGRYNSPLHF.

The J gene is TRBJ1-1, the V gene TRBV18; 9 bases are a match to TRBD1. Germline V gene data show CDR1 as KGHSH and CDR2 as LQKENI. The junction had 11 bases not matched to a gene; V was cut back by 3 bases and J by 6 bases. The CDR3 is 16 residues long. For the CDR3, the DNA is TGTGCCAGCTCACCCCTTCTGACAGGGGGTTCTGCTGAAGCTTTCTTT. Translation: CASSPLLTGGSAEAFF.

This clone was detected a few times. The V and J genes are TRBV7-2 and TRBJ1-3; no definite D call. The CDR3 totals 14 residues. V was shortened by 6 bases and J by 1 base, with 10 bases between the two germline ends. The germline CDR1 and CDR2 sequences are SGHTA and FQGNSA. DNA for the CDR3: TGTGCCAGCAGTTCAGGTCCATCTGGAAACACCATATATTTT. This codes for CASSSGPSGNTIYF.

There are a few counts of this clone. The chain has TRBV6-5 and TRBJ2-1; 7 bases align to TRBD2. Trimming at V came to 6 bases and at J to 5 bases, leaving 7 bases not matched to a gene. The CDR3 totals 14 residues. The germline CDR1 and CDR2 sequences are MNHEY and SVGAGI. The CDR3 sequence is CASSPSGADNEQFF. The CDR3 DNA reads as TGTGCCAGCAGCCCCAGCGGGGCCGACAATGAGCAGTTCTTC.

The rearrangement joins TRBV5-1 to TRBJ1-3, with no clear D. CDR1 SGHRS and CDR2 YFSETQ come from the germline V gene. V was cut by 4 bases and J by 2 bases, with 19 bases left in between. This CDR3 comprises 17 residues. The CDR3 sequence is CASSPTGGPGPGNTIYF. DNA for the CDR3: TGCGCCAGCAGCCCCACGGGAGGCCCCGGGCCTGGAAACACCATATATTTT. Full variable domain (rest looked up from reference TRBV5-1 and TRBJ1-3): KAGVTQTPRYLIKTRGQQVTLSCSPISGHRSVSWYQQTPGQGLQFLFEYFSETQRNKGNFPGRFSGRQFSNSRSEMNVSTLELGDSALYLCASSPTGGPGPGNTIYFGEGSWLTVV.

This clone was recorded a few times. The chain couples TRBV21-1 to TRBJ2-7; the table's D call, TRBD1, has no DNA check behind it. TRBV21-1 is a pseudogene locus. The CDR3 runs to 15 residues. The DNA for the CDR3 is TGTGCCAGCGGTCACAGGACAACGGACTCCTACGAGCAGTACTTC. Translation gives CASGHRTTDSYEQYF.

Note on this clone: Other DNA sequences in this sample translate to the same CDR3. This chain links TRBV7-3 with TRBJ2-1; D could derive from TRBD1 or TRBD2 (6 bases each). The CDR3 is 15 residues long. The V gene lost 6 bases and the J gene lost 8 bases, with 20 bases spanning the gap. The germline CDR1 and CDR2 sequences are SGHTA and FQGTGA. The CDR3 sequence is CASSFLGGEIHEQFF. The CDR3 nucleotides read TGTGCCAGCAGTTTCCTCGGGGGCGAGATCCATGAGCAGTTCTTC.

The chain uses TRBV29-1 and TRBJ1-6; TRBD1 agrees at 7 bases. CDR1 and CDR2 (germline): SQVTM, ANQGSEA. Germline trimming cut 4 bases from V and 10 bases from J; bases unmatched to any gene: 7. There are 13 residues in the CDR3. Written as DNA, the CDR3 is TGCAGCGTTGCAGTAACAGGGGAATCACCCCTCCACTTT. Translated, it gives CSVAVTGESPLHF.

The chain recombines TRBV4-3 with TRBJ2-5, with D uncertain. The CDR3 spans 14 residues. The V gene's germline CDR1 is LGHNA and CDR2 YSLEER. Trimming stripped 0 bases from V and 1 base from J, with 6 bases between. CDR3 protein: CASSQDFGQETQYF. The CDR3 DNA sequence: TGCGCCAGCAGCCAAGATTTTGGCCAAGAGACCCAGTACTTC.

The chain recombines TRBV3-1 (or the pseudogene TRBV3-2) with TRBJ1-2; the D is unclear. Per germline, CDR1 LGHDT and CDR2 YNNKEL (reference sequence). The CDR3 runs to 16 residues. Trimming removed 0 bases at V and 4 bases at J, with 15 bases between. CDR3 DNA sequence: TGTGCCAGCAGCCAAGATTCTAGAATCGCTGTCTATGGCTACACCTTC. The encoded protein is CASSQDSRIAVYGYTF.

The chain joins TRBV12-3 or TRBV12-4 to TRBJ2-7; TRBD2 is a possible D gene (6 bases). Trimming cost V 7 bases and J 4 bases, with 11 bases left between them. The CDR3 has 12 amino acids. CDR3 bases: TGTGCCAGCACACAGGCGGGGTACGAGCAGTACTTC. It specifies CASTQAGYEQYF.

The V call is TRBV5-4, the J call TRBJ1-6; a possible D gene is TRBD1 (5 bases). The CDR3 is made up of 14 amino acids. Germline loops: CDR1 SGHNT, CDR2 YYREEE (reference sequence). V dropped 0 bases and J dropped 9 bases, with 10 bases sitting between them. In DNA, the CDR3 is TGTGCCAGCAGCTTGGAGCAGGGTGTTTCACCCCTCCACTTT. Translating it yields CASSLEQGVSPLHF. The full variable domain, in which reference TRBV5-4 and TRBJ1-6 provide the parts outside the CDR3, is ETGVTQSPTHLIKTRGQQVTLRCSSQSGHNTVSWYQQALGQGPQFIFQYYREEENGRGNFPPRFSGLQFPNYSSELNVNALELDDSALYLCASSLEQGVSPLHFGNGTRLTVT.

To note about this clone: The identical CDR3 is also encoded by other nucleotide sequences in the sample. V and J are TRBV18 and TRBJ1-1; no clear D. This CDR3 is built from 12 residues. Trimming took off 4 bases at V and 2 bases at J, with 5 bases between the two ends. Germline V CDR1 and CDR2: KGHSH, LQKENI. As DNA, the CDR3 is TGTGCCAGCTCACAGGGAAACACTGAAGCTTTCTTT. Its translation is CASSQGNTEAFF.